This T cell receptor (beta chain) comes out of a study of T cell changes during pregnancy in multiple sclerosis (dated by TCRdb to the late 2010s). Context from the whole study: Changes in the T cell repertoire over the course of pregnancy were examined in this study in women with multiple sclerosis.

The germline V gene encodes CDR1 SGHTA and CDR2 FQGNSA. The CDR3 starts with the cysteine, ends with the phenylalanine, and has 12 residues. Kept here is only the CDR3 DNA, which spans 36 bases and is read in frame from base 1. V is trimmed back by 5 bases and J by 11 bases, and the junction contains 6 bases that no gene match accounts for. Library construction relied on the immunoSEQ multiplex PCR assay. TCRdb stores this immuneACCESS table with in-frame sequences only. Part of the clones is absent; in the studies checked, under half of the shortfall reflects unresolved V genes, and no reason is known for the rest. The sample data list about 57,000 clones, and 90% of these were observed just once. The ten largest clonotypes hold less than 2.5% of the sample. With respect to this clone: The antigen it recognizes is unknown. No much larger clone is present one base from it, and per-base qualities are unavailable.

Recombination connected TRBV7-2 to TRBJ2-7; a stretch of 10 junction bases matches TRBD1. The receptor comes from a female donor in good health, enrolled as a control in a pregnancy study. Sequencing was performed on peripheral blood, taken in the first trimester of pregnancy. The nucleotide sequence reads TGTGCCAGCAGCAACCGGGACAGGGGAAAGTACTTC. It translates to CASSNRDRGKYF.